The 27 T cell receptor beta chains below were found in one sample sequenced in a study of beta chain features in type 1 diabetes. Expressed TCRB transcripts were sequenced because the isolated RNA had all been reverse transcribed beforehand. This table comes from immunoSEQ multiplex PCR, and its TCRdb copy is limited to in-frame clones, with some not included. Here the sample spans roughly 240,000 clones, around 68% being singletons. Sequencing was done on a sample of naive CD4+ T cells from blood. The receptors here all came from a man in his thirties or forties in good health.

The table lists this clone with a few counts. V and J are TRBV30 and TRBJ2-1; TRBD2 is a possible D gene (6 bases). This CDR3 has 14 amino acids. V was cut by 3 bases and J by 9 bases, with 18 bases left in between. Germline V lookup: CDR1 GTSNPN, CDR2 SVGIG (reference sequence). The CDR3: CAWRGGIGVGEQFF. The CDR3, as DNA: TGTGCCTGGAGGGGGGGAATCGGAGTCGGTGAGCAGTTCTTC.

This clone was found a few times. The rearrangement links TRBV23-1 to TRBJ1-5; perhaps TRBD1 as D (6 bases). TRBV23-1 is labeled an ORF, and its function is uncertain. Trimming pared 0 bases from V and 7 bases from J, leaving 16 bases between. The CDR3 totals 16 residues. The chain's CDR3 is CASSQSETRGRQPQHF. CDR3 sequence (DNA): TGCGCCAGCAGTCAATCTGAGACCAGGGGCAGACAGCCCCAGCATTTT.

This chain links TRBV7-2 with TRBJ1-5; TRBD1 might be the D (5 bases). The CDR3 is 15 amino acids. The V end lost 5 bases, the J end lost 9 bases, and 20 bases lay between the germline ends. The germline CDR1 and CDR2 sequences are SGHTA and FQGNSA. Here the CDR3 reads CASSGTGTRLMPQHF. The DNA for the CDR3 is TGTGCCAGCAGCGGTACCGGGACGAGACTAATGCCCCAGCATTTT.

This chain joins TRBV30 and TRBJ1-1; TRBD1 is a possible D gene (6 bases). Trimming cost V 1 base and J 6 bases, with 15 bases left between them. Germline values: CDR1 GTSNPN, CDR2 SVGIG (reference sequence). CDR3 length: 14 amino acids. The CDR3, as DNA: TGTGCCTGGAGTGGTACAGGGTCGAGGGCTGAAGCTTTCTTT. This sequence encodes CAWSGTGSRAEAFF.

As for this clone: This CDR3 is also generated by other DNA sequences in the sample. The chain couples TRBV29-1 to TRBJ1-1; no firm D call. The CDR3 has 13 amino acids. Trimming shortened V by 6 bases and J by 0 bases, and 11 bases separated the two germline ends. The V gene's germline CDR1 is SQVTM and CDR2 ANQGSEA. The CDR3 spells CSVGGRMNTEAFF. DNA for the CDR3: TGCAGCGTGGGCGGACGGATGAACACTGAAGCTTTCTTT.

This clone was seen just once. The CDR3 is CASSLTSGRSETQYF. The DNA for the CDR3 is TGTGCCAGCAGCTTAACTAGCGGGAGGTCAGAGACCCAGTACTTC. The V and J genes are TRBV7-8 and TRBJ2-5, with 12 nucleotides matching TRBD2. The germline V gene encodes CDR1 SGHVS and CDR2 FQNEAQ. CDR3 length equals 15 residues. Losses at the gene ends were 2 bases for V and 4 bases for J; bases not matched to a gene: 2.

The rearrangement joins TRBV5-1 to TRBJ2-3, with TRBD2 identical over 9 bases. The CDR3 runs 16 residues. The V and J ends lost 0 bases and 2 bases, in that order; junction bases with no gene match: 4. Germline V lookup: CDR1 SGHRS, CDR2 YFSETQ. CDR3 DNA: TGCGCCAGCAGCTTGGCCTCTAGCGGGGTCACAGATACGCAGTATTTT. Amino acids: CASSLASSGVTDTQYF. The whole variable domain, filled in from reference TRBV5-1 and TRBJ2-3, reads KAGVTQTPRYLIKTRGQQVTLSCSPISGHRSVSWYQQTPGQGLQFLFEYFSETQRNKGNFPGRFSGRQFSNSRSEMNVSTLELGDSALYLCASSLASSGVTDTQYFGPGTRLTVL.

This chain links TRBV9 with TRBJ2-7, with D unclear. CDR1 SGDLS and CDR2 YYNGEE come from the germline V gene. The CDR3 runs to 15 residues. The V end was cut by 0 bases, the J end by 1 base, with 11 bases between. The CDR3 loop reads CASSVGVSASYEQYF. DNA of the CDR3: TGTGCCAGCAGCGTAGGCGTTTCGGCGTCCTACGAGCAGTACTTC.

The chain employs TRBV11-2 and TRBJ2-2; no clear D gene. V lost 0 bases to trimming and J lost 0 bases, with 8 bases between them. Germline loops: CDR1 SGHAT, CDR2 FQNNGV. The CDR3 totals 16 residues. The CDR3 here is CASSLERPANTGELFF. The CDR3 DNA follows: TGTGCCAGCAGCTTAGAACGGCCCGCGAACACCGGGGAGCTGTTTTTT.

In its sample, this clone was seen a few times. This chain connects TRBV30 to TRBJ2-5, with 9 bases fitting TRBD1. V dropped 2 bases and J dropped 5; count of bases not matched to a gene: 9. Germline V gene sequence: CDR1 GTSNPN, CDR2 SVGIG (reference sequence). The CDR3 sequence is 15 residues long. The CDR3 spells CAWSPPTGGKETQYF. Written as DNA, the CDR3 is TGTGCCTGGAGTCCCCCGACAGGGGGTAAGGAGACCCAGTACTTC.

This clone came up once. The genes are TRBV29-1 and TRBJ2-5; tentatively, D is TRBD1 (5 bases). V shed 7 bases and J shed 2 bases, with 23 bases lying between them. CDR1 is SQVTM, CDR2 ANQGSEA, per germline. The CDR3 is made up of 16 amino acids. The CDR3 here is CSDLGGDKGPQETQYF. The CDR3 nucleotides read TGCAGCGACCTCGGCGGAGACAAGGGGCCACAAGAGACCCAGTACTTC.

V is TRBV2 and J is TRBJ2-3, with 8 bases fitting TRBD1. CDR3 length: 15 amino acids. CDR1 and CDR2 from the germline V gene are SNHLY and FYNNEI. Losses at the gene ends were 6 bases for V and 2 bases for J; bases not matched to a gene: 7. CDR3 loop: CASSETGAPTDTQYF. The CDR3 DNA reads as TGTGCCAGCAGCGAGACAGGGGCCCCCACAGATACGCAGTATTTT.

With regard to this clone: It is unclear where the CDR3 begins or ends on the DNA, so no DNA is shown, and the CDR3 is as TCRdb lists it. V and J are TRBV27 and TRBJ2-5; the table's D gene call, TRBD2, was not cross checked with the DNA. The V gene's germline CDR1 is MNHEY and CDR2 SMNVEV (reference sequence). Ends included, the CDR3 has 13 residues. The CDR3 spells CASSSSRGETQYF.

The rearrangement uses TRBV28 and TRBJ2-1; the match to TRBD2 covers 7 bases. The CDR3 length is 11 residues. The V gene end was trimmed by 2 bases and the J gene end by 13 bases; junction bases not matched to a gene: 2. Per the germline V gene, CDR1 is MDHEN and CDR2 is SYDVKM. CDR3 sequence (DNA): TGTGCCAGCAGTTTACTAGCGGTACAGTTCTTC. Translating it yields CASSLLAVQFF.

The chain joins TRBV7-9 to TRBJ1-5; unclear D gene. Germline V gives CDR1 SEHNR, CDR2 FQNEAQ (reference sequence). CDR3 size: 14 residues. Trimming left V 1 base short and J 2 bases short, with 6 bases between. Here the CDR3 DNA reads TGTGCCAGCAGCTTAGGTTCCGGCAATCAGCCCCAGCATTTT. Protein sequence: CASSLGSGNQPQHF.

The chain uses TRBV7-9 and TRBJ2-5; D perhaps matches TRBD1 (6 bases). V was cut by 4 bases and J by 5 bases, with 17 bases left in between. This CDR3 comprises 15 residues. Germline CDR1 SEHNR, CDR2 FQNEAQ (reference sequence). CDR3 sequence: CASSSIQGTEETQYF. The CDR3 DNA reads as TGTGCCAGCAGCTCAATACAGGGTACGGAGGAGACCCAGTACTTC.

This chain connects TRBV7-9 to TRBJ2-2, with unresolved D. Between the trimmed V and J ends, which lost 6 bases and 4 bases, there was a span of 3 bases. CDR1 is SEHNR and CDR2 is FQNEAQ in the germline V gene (reference sequence). This CDR3 spans 11 amino acids. Written as DNA, the CDR3 is TGTGCCAGCAGTCCCACCGGGGAGCTGTTTTTT. It is translated as CASSPTGELFF.

This clone was recorded a few times. The chain couples TRBV30 to TRBJ1-2; D gene uncertain. The CDR3 is 12 amino acids. Per germline, CDR1 GTSNPN and CDR2 SVGIG (reference sequence). Trimming shortened V by 1 base and J by 4 bases, and 7 bases separated the two germline ends. This CDR3 is CAWSGQPYGYTF. The CDR3 DNA is TGTGCCTGGAGTGGGCAGCCCTATGGCTACACCTTC.

The rearrangement joins TRBV30 to TRBJ1-2, with D uncertain. Trimming took 5 bases from V and 8 from J, leaving 12 bases between them. The CDR3 has 11 amino acids. CDR1 GTSNPN and CDR2 SVGIG come from the germline V gene (reference sequence). For the CDR3, the DNA is TGTGCCTGGGAAGTCGACCGGGGCTACACCTTC. Translating gives CAWEVDRGYTF.

The chain joins TRBV6-5 to TRBJ1-1; D uncertain. This CDR3 is built from 11 residues. The V end lost 11 bases, the J end lost 5 bases, and 12 bases lay between the germline ends. Germline CDR1 and CDR2: MNHEY and SVGAGI. The chain's CDR3 is CAALTGTEAFF. The CDR3 nucleotides read TGTGCCGCCCTAACTGGTACTGAAGCTTTCTTT.

Concerning this clone itself: The same CDR3 can be traced to other DNA sequences in this sample. V is TRBV5-4 and J is TRBJ1-1; 7 positions match TRBD1. Trimming removed 4 bases from V and 2 bases from J; junction bases left unmatched: 5. CDR1 and CDR2 from the germline V gene are SGHNT and YYREEE (reference sequence). CDR3 length: 14 residues. CDR3 sequence reads: CASSPGQENTEAFF. Written as DNA, the CDR3 is TGTGCCAGCAGCCCTGGACAGGAAAACACTGAAGCTTTCTTT.

The J gene is TRBJ2-1, the V gene TRBV30, with D tentatively TRBD1 (6 bases). Germline CDR1 reads GTSNPN; CDR2 reads SVGIG (reference sequence). Trimming left V 0 bases short and J 7 bases short, with 13 bases between. The CDR3 is made up of 14 amino acids. CDR3 coding DNA: TGTGCCTGGAGTGTACTGGGGGCGAGGAATGAGCAGTTCTTC. Protein: CAWSVLGARNEQFF.

On this clone itself: This CDR3 is also generated by other DNA sequences in the sample. The CDR3 coding sequence is TGCAGTGCTAGGAACTATGGCTACACCTTC. Translating it yields CSARNYGYTF. This chain links TRBV20-1 with TRBJ1-2; D gene uncertain. CDR1 DFQATT and CDR2 SNEGSKA come from the germline V gene (reference sequence). V was trimmed by 3 bases and J by 2 bases, leaving 1 base between them. This CDR3 comprises 10 residues.

The V and J genes are TRBV7-2 and TRBJ2-1; 8 nucleotides line up with TRBD2. Germline lookup yields CDR1 SGHTA and CDR2 FQGNSA. The CDR3 consists of 13 residues. The trim removed 3 bases at V and 10 bases at J, leaving 5 bases unmatched. The CDR3 reads CASSFGVAGEQFF. The CDR3 DNA sequence: TGTGCCAGCAGCTTCGGTGTAGCGGGGGAGCAGTTCTTC.

The V gene is TRBV19, the J gene TRBJ2-5; D gene ambiguous. With 8 bases removed from V and 4 bases from J, the gap between germline ends came to 11 bases. This CDR3 region has 12 residues. CDR1 is LNHDA, CDR2 SQIVND, per germline (reference sequence). The CDR3, as DNA: TGTGCCAGTGGCCCCCTCGGAGAGACCCAGTACTTC. Translated: CASGPLGETQYF.

The chain recombines TRBV9 with TRBJ2-7; TRBD1 matches at 10 bases. Losses at the gene ends were 3 bases for V and 2 bases for J; bases not matched to a gene: 5. CDR3 size: 15 residues. The germline V gene has CDR1 SGDLS and CDR2 YYNGEE. This chain's CDR3 is CASSAGDRGTYEQYF. The DNA of the CDR3 is TGTGCCAGCAGCGCTGGGGACAGGGGCACCTACGAGCAGTACTTC.

The chain uses TRBV25-1 and TRBJ2-6; possibly TRBD1 for D (6 bases). Looked up from germline, CDR1 is MGHDK and CDR2 is SYGVNS. CDR3 length: 13 amino acids. Trimming cost V 8 bases and J 2 bases, with 7 bases left between them. The CDR3 reads CASQGTGANVLTF. DNA for the CDR3: TGTGCCAGCCAGGGGACTGGGGCCAACGTCCTGACTTTC.